This is a list of T cell receptor beta chains from one sample in a study of blood T cell repertoires in COVID-19. The repertoire was sequenced with immunoSEQ multiplex PCR; TCRdb's copy has only in-frame clones and lacks some. The sample holds about 200,000 clones, over 60% seen once. The sequencing sample was made of peripheral blood. Receptors originate from a woman between 70 and 85 years old with acute or convalescent COVID-19. The CDR3 runs from the conserved cysteine through the conserved F or W. A D gene is named only where the DNA matches it firmly. A row's size may be missing; if present it is once, few, many or a size class.

d_call: .
clone_size: .
j_call: TRBJ2-6
v_call: TRBV21-1
cdr3_aa: CASSAPPQESGANVLTF
cdr3_nt: TGTGCCAGCAGCGCCCCCCCACAAGAATCTGGGGCCAACGTCCTGACTTTC

d_call: TRBD1
clone_size: once
j_call: TRBJ2-7
v_call: TRBV19
cdr3_aa: CASSSLGQPYEQYF
cdr3_nt: TGTGCCAGTAGTAGCTTGGGACAGCCCTACGAGCAGTACTTC

d_call: TRBD2
clone_size: .
j_call: TRBJ2-2
v_call: TRBV29-1
cdr3_aa: CSVDGGNANTGELFF
cdr3_nt: TGCAGCGTTGACGGGGGGAACGCGAACACCGGGGAGCTGTTTTTT

d_call: TRBD2
clone_size: .
j_call: TRBJ2-7
v_call: TRBV29-1
cdr3_aa: CSVGGLAGDLSYEQYF
cdr3_nt: TGCAGCGTTGGAGGACTAGCGGGAGATCTCTCCTACGAGCAGTACTTC

d_call: .
clone_size: .
j_call: TRBJ1-5
v_call: TRBV30
cdr3_aa: CAWSPPRAGNQPQHF
cdr3_nt: TGTGCCTGGAGTCCCCCCCGCGCGGGCAATCAGCCCCAGCATTTT

d_call: .
clone_size: .
j_call: TRBJ2-2
v_call: TRBV6-5
cdr3_aa: CASYGQSRGTGELFF
cdr3_nt: TGTGCCAGCTATGGACAGTCCCGGGGAACCGGGGAGCTGTTTTTT

d_call: .
clone_size: .
j_call: TRBJ1-2
v_call: TRBV28
cdr3_aa: CASTSQGNGYTF
cdr3_nt: TGTGCCAGCACCTCACAGGGAAATGGCTACACCTTC

d_call: .
clone_size: few
j_call: TRBJ1-5
v_call: TRBV7-2
cdr3_aa: CASSLQGNQPQHF
cdr3_nt: TGTGCCAGCAGCTTACAGGGCAATCAGCCCCAGCATTTT

d_call: TRBD2
clone_size: .
j_call: TRBJ2-1
v_call: TRBV7-2
cdr3_aa: CASSSTSRGGNEQFF
cdr3_nt: TGTGCCAGCAGCTCTACTAGTCGGGGGGGCAATGAGCAGTTCTTC

d_call: .
clone_size: .
j_call: TRBJ1-5
v_call: TRBV2
cdr3_aa: CASSEVPGNQPQHF
cdr3_nt: TGTGCCAGCAGTGAAGTTCCAGGGAATCAGCCCCAGCATTTT

d_call: TRBD1
clone_size: .
j_call: TRBJ1-1
v_call: TRBV14
cdr3_aa: CASSLRGPRTEAFF
cdr3_nt: TGTGCCAGCAGCCTAAGGGGGCCGCGGACTGAAGCTTTCTTT

d_call: .
clone_size: .
j_call: TRBJ1-5
v_call: TRBV3-1/TRBV3-2
cdr3_aa: CASSQDPDQPQHF
cdr3_nt: TGTGCCAGCAGCCAAGACCCAGATCAGCCCCAGCATTTT

d_call: .
clone_size: .
j_call: TRBJ1-3
v_call: TRBV12-3/TRBV12-4
cdr3_aa: CASSHSSGNTIYF
cdr3_nt: TGTGCCAGCAGCCATAGCTCTGGAAACACCATATATTTT

d_call: TRBD2
clone_size: .
j_call: TRBJ2-1
v_call: TRBV2
cdr3_aa: CASRGASGSTGNEQFF
cdr3_nt: TGTGCCAGCAGAGGGGCTAGCGGGAGTACAGGGAATGAGCAGTTCTTC

d_call: TRBD2
clone_size: .
j_call: TRBJ2-1
v_call: TRBV19
cdr3_aa: CASSIQAGKNNEQFF
cdr3_nt: TGTGCCAGTAGTATACAAGCGGGGAAAAACAATGAGCAGTTCTTC

d_call: .
clone_size: .
j_call: TRBJ2-7
v_call: TRBV6-2/TRBV6-3
cdr3_aa: CASSSMGGRGLSYEQYF
cdr3_nt: TGTGCCAGCAGTTCTATGGGCGGCAGGGGATTAAGCTACGAGCAGTACTTC

d_call: TRBD2
clone_size: .
j_call: TRBJ2-2
v_call: TRBV5-6
cdr3_aa: CASSFFPGEGPVTGELFF
cdr3_nt: TGTGCCAGCAGCTTTTTTCCGGGGGAGGGCCCCGTCACCGGGGAGCTGTTTTTT

d_call: .
clone_size: .
j_call: TRBJ1-3
v_call: TRBV3-1/TRBV3-2
cdr3_aa: CASSQDVTGSGNTIYF
cdr3_nt: TGTGCCAGCAGCCAAGACGTGACAGGCTCTGGAAACACCATATATTTT

d_call: .
clone_size: .
j_call: TRBJ2-2
v_call: TRBV7-2
cdr3_aa: CASSLNGAGELFF
cdr3_nt: TGTGCCAGCAGCTTAAACGGGGCCGGGGAGCTGTTTTTT

d_call: .
clone_size: few
j_call: TRBJ2-7
v_call: TRBV28
cdr3_aa: CASSTPGGPSYEQYF
cdr3_nt: TGTGCCAGCAGTACACCGGGTGGCCCCTCCTACGAGCAGTACTTC

d_call: TRBD1
clone_size: .
j_call: TRBJ1-1
v_call: TRBV19
cdr3_aa: CASTLYGTGAAEAFF
cdr3_nt: TGTGCCAGTACCCTATATGGGACAGGGGCGGCTGAAGCTTTCTTT

d_call: .
clone_size: .
j_call: TRBJ1-2
v_call: TRBV28
cdr3_aa: CASSFWGEGNYGYTF
cdr3_nt: TGTGCCAGCAGTTTTTGGGGGGAAGGGAACTATGGCTACACCTTC

d_call: .
clone_size: .
j_call: TRBJ2-7
v_call: TRBV19
cdr3_aa: CASKASQSYEQYF
cdr3_nt: TGTGCCAGTAAGGCTAGCCAGTCGTACGAGCAGTACTTC

d_call: TRBD2
clone_size: .
j_call: TRBJ2-1
v_call: TRBV9
cdr3_aa: CASSVLAGGSYNEQFF
cdr3_nt: TGTGCCAGCAGCGTGCTAGCGGGAGGGTCCTACAATGAGCAGTTCTTC

d_call: .
clone_size: once
j_call: TRBJ1-2
v_call: TRBV5-1
cdr3_aa: CASSISDSYGYTF
cdr3_nt: TGCGCCAGCAGCATTTCGGACAGCTATGGCTACACCTTC

d_call: TRBD1
clone_size: .
j_call: TRBJ1-2
v_call: TRBV11-2
cdr3_aa: CASSLSTGSYGYTF
cdr3_nt: TGTGCCAGCAGCCTCTCGACAGGGAGCTATGGCTACACCTTC

d_call: TRBD1
clone_size: .
j_call: TRBJ2-2
v_call: TRBV5-1
cdr3_aa: CASSLRGRGGTGELFF
cdr3_nt: TGCGCCAGCAGCTTGAGGGGGCGAGGTGGTACCGGGGAGCTGTTTTTT

d_call: .
clone_size: .
j_call: TRBJ1-2
v_call: TRBV24-1
cdr3_aa: CATSDSPGEKDGYTF
cdr3_nt: TGTGCCACCAGTGATTCTCCAGGGGAAAAGGATGGCTACACCTTC

d_call: .
clone_size: .
j_call: TRBJ1-5
v_call: TRBV19
cdr3_aa: CASTGRGNQPQHF
cdr3_nt: TGTGCCAGTACCGGCAGGGGAAATCAGCCCCAGCATTTT

d_call: TRBD2
clone_size: .
j_call: TRBJ2-3
v_call: TRBV19
cdr3_aa: CASSTRTSGGGLDTQYF
cdr3_nt: TGTGCCAGTAGTACCCGGACTAGCGGGGGGGGCCTGGATACGCAGTATTTT

d_call: TRBD1
clone_size: few
j_call: TRBJ1-2
v_call: TRBV19
cdr3_aa: CASSTRQGLGYTF
cdr3_nt: TGTGCCAGTAGTACAAGACAGGGATTGGGCTACACCTTC

d_call: TRBD1
clone_size: .
j_call: TRBJ1-6
v_call: TRBV7-3
cdr3_aa: CASSLWDRSYNSPLHF
cdr3_nt: TGTGCCAGCAGCTTGTGGGACAGGTCTTATAATTCACCCCTCCACTTT

d_call: TRBD1
clone_size: few
j_call: TRBJ2-7
v_call: TRBV5-5
cdr3_aa: CASRQGTGNSYEQYF
cdr3_nt: TGTGCCAGCAGACAGGGGACAGGGAACTCCTACGAGCAGTACTTC

d_call: .
clone_size: .
j_call: TRBJ2-4
v_call: TRBV29-1
cdr3_aa: CSVEGQGDIQYF
cdr3_nt: TGCAGCGTTGAGGGTCAGGGTGACATTCAGTACTTC

d_call: .
clone_size: .
j_call: TRBJ2-5
v_call: TRBV2
cdr3_aa: CASSESPGQETQYF
cdr3_nt: TGTGCCAGCAGTGAAAGCCCAGGGCAAGAGACCCAGTACTTC

d_call: TRBD1
clone_size: few
j_call: TRBJ1-1
v_call: TRBV3-1/TRBV3-2
cdr3_aa: CASSQDPSRTGALSNTEAFF
cdr3_nt: TGTGCCAGCAGCCAAGATCCCTCCAGAACAGGGGCGTTGAGTAACACTGAAGCTTTCTTT

d_call: TRBD1
clone_size: .
j_call: TRBJ2-7
v_call: TRBV6-5
cdr3_aa: CASSNRQGRTYEQYF
cdr3_nt: TGTGCCAGCAGTAACCGACAGGGGCGAACCTACGAGCAGTACTTC

d_call: TRBD1
clone_size: .
j_call: TRBJ2-3
v_call: TRBV9
cdr3_aa: CASSPAVGRGSDTQYF
cdr3_nt: TGTGCCAGCAGCCCAGCGGTAGGCAGGGGGTCGGATACGCAGTATTTT

d_call: .
clone_size: .
j_call: TRBJ1-4
v_call: TRBV10-3
cdr3_aa: CAIAEGGVGEKLFF
cdr3_nt: TGTGCCATCGCCGAGGGGGGGGTAGGTGAAAAACTGTTTTTT

d_call: .
clone_size: .
j_call: TRBJ1-3
v_call: TRBV6-2/TRBV6-3
cdr3_aa: CASSPETPQAGNTIYF
cdr3_nt: TGTGCCAGCAGCCCTGAGACCCCCCAGGCGGGAAACACCATATATTTT

d_call: TRBD2
clone_size: .
j_call: TRBJ2-7
v_call: TRBV2
cdr3_aa: CASTPPGLAGGRSSYEQYF
cdr3_nt: TGTGCCAGCACCCCCCCGGGACTAGCGGGAGGAAGGAGCTCCTACGAGCAGTACTTC

d_call: TRBD2
clone_size: once
j_call: TRBJ2-5
v_call: TRBV14
cdr3_aa: CASSQHSGSATETQYF
cdr3_nt: TGTGCCAGCAGCCAACATAGCGGGAGCGCCACAGAGACCCAGTACTTC